This entry is about one T cell receptor (beta chain). Its matching antigen is unknown. No infections or other immune events were documented during collection. These data are taken from a study of identifying expanded T cells in peripheral blood. General study findings and limits: Approximately 2-week clone count variance significantly increased as total template count grew. Over two and four weeks, about 15 and 19 clones changed, versus approximately 1.2 between replicates.

Data came from immunoSEQ multiplex PCR; TCRdb stores just in-frame clones and leaves some out. The repertoire holds around 50,000 clones, with roughly nine tenths as singletons. Germline trimming cut 4 bases from V and 8 bases from J; bases unmatched to any gene: 7. The CDR3 runs 13 residues. The germline CDR1 and CDR2 sequences are SGHTA and FQGNSA. The sequence derives from a person between 18 and 75 years old in good health. This chain joins TRBV7-2 and TRBJ1-2; 7 nucleotides line up with TRBD1. The material sequenced was blood. CDR3 loop: CASSSNRGGGYTF. The DNA of the CDR3 is TGTGCCAGCAGCTCTAACAGGGGTGGAGGCTACACCTTC.